This is a list of T cell receptor beta chains from one sample in a study of cytomegalovirus exposure and HLA in healthy donors. The table came from immunoSEQ multiplex PCR; TCRdb's copy has only in-frame clones and leaves some out. The sample records around 100,000 clones, under 85% being singletons. What was sequenced was PBMCs. The receptors were sampled from a man over 45 in good health and CMV-seropositive. Both conserved end residues are part of each CDR3. A D gene is named only where the DNA matches it firmly. Clone size is not always given. Where it is, it says once, few, many or a class for expanded clones.

>TRBV5-4|-|TRBJ2-5|TRBD2
CASSLRGLAGQETQYF
TGTGCCAGCAGCTTAAGGGGACTAGCGGGACAAGAGACCCAGTACTTC
>TRBV28|-|TRBJ2-1|-
CASSQGGAMDNEQFF
TGTGCCAGCAGCCAAGGGGGGGCAATGGACAATGAGCAGTTCTTC
>TRBV11-1|-|TRBJ2-5|-
CASSLALETQYF
TGTGCCAGCAGCTTAGCCTTGGAGACCCAGTACTTC
>TRBV11-2|-|TRBJ2-7|TRBD1
CASSLDIMTGGVYEQYF
TGTGCCAGCAGCTTAGATATTATGACAGGGGGAGTCTACGAGCAGTACTTC
>TRBV18|-|TRBJ2-7|-
CASSPRGRGTYEQYF
TGTGCCAGCTCACCCCGTGGGAGGGGGACATACGAGCAGTACTTC
>TRBV7-2|-|TRBJ2-1|-
CASSSRQGKSYNEQFF
TGTGCCAGCAGCTCACGTCAGGGGAAATCCTACAATGAGCAGTTCTTC
>TRBV28|-|TRBJ2-1|TRBD2
CASTRGGGRGYNEQFF
TGTGCCAGCACCCGGGGGGGCGGGAGAGGGTACAATGAGCAGTTCTTC
>TRBV6-1|few|TRBJ2-7|-
CASSESSYEQYF
TGTGCCAGCAGTGAGAGCTCCTACGAGCAGTACTTC
>TRBV9|-|TRBJ2-1|TRBD2
CASSEPGTSGMSSYNEQFF
TGTGCCAGCAGCGAACCAGGGACTAGCGGGATGAGCTCCTACAATGAGCAGTTCTTC
>TRBV19|-|TRBJ2-3|TRBD2
CASRGLAEGDTQYF
TGTGCCAGTAGGGGACTAGCGGAGGGAGATACGCAGTATTTT
>TRBV19|-|TRBJ1-4|-
CASSAPRGRKGEKLFF
TGTGCCAGTAGTGCCCCTCGCGGGAGGAAGGGTGAAAAACTGTTTTTT
>TRBV5-5|-|TRBJ2-7|TRBD2
CARRVPSGSSYEQYF
TGTGCCCGCCGGGTACCTAGCGGGAGCTCCTACGAGCAGTACTTC
>TRBV7-9|-|TRBJ2-1|-
CASSPGHTSSYNEQFF
TGTGCCAGCAGCCCGGGACATACAAGCTCCTACAATGAGCAGTTCTTC
>TRBV28|few|TRBJ2-7|TRBD2
CASSLPAGGQYF
TGTGCCAGCAGTTTACCTGCGGGAGGCCAGTACTTC
>TRBV19|-|TRBJ2-7|TRBD1
CASSQIGTGDEQYF
TGTGCCAGTAGTCAAATTGGGACAGGCGACGAGCAGTACTTC
>TRBV27|-|TRBJ1-4|TRBD1
CASRQGADEKLFF
TGTGCCAGCAGGCAGGGGGCAGATGAAAAACTGTTTTTT
>TRBV10-2|-|TRBJ2-3|TRBD2
CAIRTSGYSTDTQYF
TGCGCCATCCGGACTAGCGGGTACAGCACAGATACGCAGTATTTT
>TRBV6-6|once|TRBJ1-1|TRBD1
CASKTGTSTEAFF
TGTGCCAGCAAGACAGGGACCAGCACTGAAGCTTTCTTT
>TRBV28|-|TRBJ2-1|TRBD2
CASSSTSGSGNEQFF
TGTGCCAGCAGCTCAACTAGCGGGAGTGGCAATGAGCAGTTCTTC
>TRBV6-4|few|TRBJ2-1|-
CASSDSGSSSYNEQFF
TGTGCCAGCAGTGACTCCGGGTCCAGCTCCTACAATGAGCAGTTCTTC
>TRBV11-2|-|TRBJ2-1|-
CASRLAWDTGINEQFF
TGTGCCAGCAGGCTGGCGTGGGACACGGGGATTAATGAGCAGTTCTTC
>TRBV2|-|TRBJ2-5|TRBD1
CASKGQGPPGETQYF
TGTGCCAGCAAGGGACAGGGGCCACCCGGGGAGACCCAGTACTTC
>TRBV23-1|-|TRBJ2-7|TRBD1
CASKRQGAYEQYF
TGCGCCAGTAAAAGACAGGGGGCCTACGAGCAGTACTTC
>TRBV27|once|TRBJ1-5|-
CASSHRENQPQHF
TGTGCCAGCAGTCACCGGGAGAATCAGCCCCAGCATTTT
>TRBV19|-|TRBJ2-1|TRBD2
CASSIGMTSGSSYNEQFF
TGTGCCAGTAGTATAGGGATGACTAGCGGGAGCTCCTACAATGAGCAGTTCTTC
>TRBV7-2|-|TRBJ1-1|-
CASSIQGDTEAFF
TGTGCCAGCAGCATTCAGGGTGACACTGAAGCTTTCTTT
>TRBV6-1|-|TRBJ2-1|TRBD2
CASQAKGGVEQFF
TGTGCCAGCCAGGCCAAGGGAGGGGTTGAGCAGTTCTTC
>TRBV28|once|TRBJ2-1|TRBD2
CASSFVFLRREKISEQFF
TGTGCCAGCAGTTTTGTCTTTCTGAGGCGGGAGAAAATCAGTGAGCAGTTCTTC
>TRBV7-3|once|TRBJ2-1|TRBD2
CASSPRLAGANEQFF
TGTGCCAGCAGCCCCCGACTAGCGGGAGCCAATGAGCAGTTCTTC
>TRBV5-5|-|TRBJ2-7|-
CASSLVLAWGREQYF
TGTGCCAGCAGCTTGGTACTCGCGTGGGGGAGGGAGCAGTACTTC
>TRBV28|-|TRBJ2-4|TRBD2
CASSSAGLAGGEAKNIQYF
TGTGCCAGCAGCAGTGCGGGACTAGCGGGAGGGGAGGCCAAAAACATTCAGTACTTC
>TRBV7-8|-|TRBJ2-5|-
CASSLTQQQETQYF
TGTGCCAGCAGCTTAACACAGCAGCAAGAGACCCAGTACTTC